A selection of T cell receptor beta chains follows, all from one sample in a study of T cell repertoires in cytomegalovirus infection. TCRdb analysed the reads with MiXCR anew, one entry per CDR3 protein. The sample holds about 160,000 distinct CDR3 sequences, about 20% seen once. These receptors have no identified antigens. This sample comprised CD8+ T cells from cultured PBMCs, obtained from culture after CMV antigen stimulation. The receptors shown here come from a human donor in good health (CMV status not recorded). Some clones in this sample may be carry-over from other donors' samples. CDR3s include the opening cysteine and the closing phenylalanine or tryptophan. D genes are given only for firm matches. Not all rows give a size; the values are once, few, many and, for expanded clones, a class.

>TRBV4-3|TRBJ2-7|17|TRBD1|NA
TGCGCCAGCAGCCAAGAAATCTACCAGGACAGGGCCCGCGAGCAGTACTTC
CASSQEIYQDRAREQYF
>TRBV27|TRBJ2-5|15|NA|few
TGTGCCAGCGGACACGCAACAGGGTGGCAAGAGACCCAGTACTTC
CASGHATGWQETQYF
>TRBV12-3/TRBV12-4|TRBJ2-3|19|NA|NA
TGTGCCAGCAGTTTTACGATGGGACTCTCATCAAGGAGCACAGATACGCAGTATTTT
CASSFTMGLSSRSTDTQYF
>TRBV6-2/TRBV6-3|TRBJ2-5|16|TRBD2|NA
TGTGCCAGCAGTTACGGCCCAGCGGGGGACCAAGAGACCCAGTACTTC
CASSYGPAGDQETQYF
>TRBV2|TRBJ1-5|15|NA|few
TGTGCCAGCAGTACAGGAGGCTTCCGGAATCAGCCCCAGCATTTT
CASSTGGFRNQPQHF
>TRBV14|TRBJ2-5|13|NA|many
TGTGCCAGCAGCCCGGACAGCCAAGAGACCCAGTACTTC
CASSPDSQETQYF
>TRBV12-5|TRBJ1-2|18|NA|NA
TGTGCTAGTGGTTTGGCTGGTCTTAAGGACGCCGCTAACTATGGCTACACCTTC
CASGLAGLKDAANYGYTF
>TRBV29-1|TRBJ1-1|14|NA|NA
TGCAGCAATACCGCTGGACAGATGAACACTGAAGCTTTCTTT
CSNTAGQMNTEAFF
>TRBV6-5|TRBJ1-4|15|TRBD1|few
TGTGCCAGCAGTTACGCGGGGGACAGCAGGGAAAAACTGTTTTTT
CASSYAGDSREKLFF
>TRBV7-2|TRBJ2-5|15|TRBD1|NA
TGTGCCAGCAGCTTAGCGCCCGACAGGGAAGAGACCCAGTACTTC
CASSLAPDREETQYF
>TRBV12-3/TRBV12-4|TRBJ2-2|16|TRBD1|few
TGTGCCAGCAGATCCTGGACAGGGTCGAACACCGGGGAGCTGTTTTTT
CASRSWTGSNTGELFF
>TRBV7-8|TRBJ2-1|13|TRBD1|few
TGTGCCAGCAGTTGGGTGACAACAGGGGGACAGTTCTTC
CASSWVTTGGQFF
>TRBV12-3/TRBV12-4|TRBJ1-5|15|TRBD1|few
TGTGCCAGCACCGGACAGGGAAAAGACAATCAGCCCCAGCATTTT
CASTGQGKDNQPQHF
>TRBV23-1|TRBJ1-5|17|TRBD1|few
TGCGCCAGCAGTCGAGGGGCCGGGACAGGGGGCGGTCAGCCCCAGCATTTT
CASSRGAGTGGGQPQHF
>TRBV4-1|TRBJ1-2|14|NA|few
TGCGCCAGCAGCCAAGATGTGAGAAACTATGGCTACACCTTC
CASSQDVRNYGYTF
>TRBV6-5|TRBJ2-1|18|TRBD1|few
TGTGCCAGCAGTGGTGGACAGGGGGCAAAGAGGGATTACAATGAGCAGTTCTTC
CASSGGQGAKRDYNEQFF
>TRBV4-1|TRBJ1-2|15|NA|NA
TGCGCCAGCAGCCAATCCCGGACAGCCTATATGGGCTACACCTTC
CASSQSRTAYMGYTF
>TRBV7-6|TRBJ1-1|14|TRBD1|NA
TGTGCCAGCAGCAAGGGACAGATGAACACTGAAGCTTTCTTT
CASSKGQMNTEAFF
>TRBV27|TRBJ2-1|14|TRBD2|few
TGTGCCAGCACTAATAGCGGGGGACACAATGAGCAGTTCTTC
CASTNSGGHNEQFF
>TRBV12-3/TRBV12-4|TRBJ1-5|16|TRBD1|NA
TGTGCCAGCAGTTTAGGCGACAGGGCACGCAATCAGCCCCAGCATTTT
CASSLGDRARNQPQHF
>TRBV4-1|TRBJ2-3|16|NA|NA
TGCGCCAGCAGCCAAGTTGCAGGGGACAGCACAGATACGCAGTATTTT
CASSQVAGDSTDTQYF
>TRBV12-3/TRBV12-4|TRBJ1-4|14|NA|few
TGTGCCAGCGCTTCTGGGGGAGGTGATGAAAAACTGTTTTTT
CASASGGGDEKLFF
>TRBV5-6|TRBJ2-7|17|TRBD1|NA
TGTGCCAGCAGCTTGGCCTCGGGACAGCAGAGCTCCTACGAGCAGTACTTC
CASSLASGQQSSYEQYF
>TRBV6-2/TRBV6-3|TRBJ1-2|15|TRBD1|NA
TGTGCCAGCAGAAAGACAGGGGGAAAAGTCTATGGCTACACCTTC
CASRKTGGKVYGYTF
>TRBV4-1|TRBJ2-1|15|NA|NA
TGCGCCAGCAGCCACTCCGCCTTAGGGCTCAATGAGCAGTTCTTC
CASSHSALGLNEQFF
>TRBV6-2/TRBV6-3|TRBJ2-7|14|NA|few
TGTGCCAGCAGTTACGCCTCCCCTACCTACGAGCAGTACTTC
CASSYASPTYEQYF
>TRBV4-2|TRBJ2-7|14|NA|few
TGTGCCAGCAGCCATGGAGGGGGAAACGACGAGCAGTACTTC
CASSHGGGNDEQYF
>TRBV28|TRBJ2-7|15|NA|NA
TGTGCCAGCAGACTCCGCAGGGTGATTGACTACGAGCAGTACTTC
CASRLRRVIDYEQYF
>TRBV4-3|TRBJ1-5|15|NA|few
TGCGCCAGCAGCCAAGAGGCCGACGGCAATCAGCCCCAGCATTTT
CASSQEADGNQPQHF
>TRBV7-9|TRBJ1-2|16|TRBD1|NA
TGTGCCAGCAGTTCCCGGGACAGGGGAGCCAACTATGGCTACACCTTC
CASSSRDRGANYGYTF
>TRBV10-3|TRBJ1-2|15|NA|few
TGTGCCATCAGTGAGTCGTCGGGCCCGTACTATGGCTACACCTTC
CAISESSGPYYGYTF
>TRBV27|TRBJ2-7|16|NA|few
TGTGCCAGCAGTTTATCTGGGGACACCATTACCTACGAGCAGTACTTC
CASSLSGDTITYEQYF
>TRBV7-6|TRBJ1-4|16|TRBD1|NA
TGTGCCAGCAGCTTAAAAACAGGGGGCGATAATGAAAAACTGTTTTTT
CASSLKTGGDNEKLFF
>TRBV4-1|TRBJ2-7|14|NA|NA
TGCGCCAGCAGCCAAGATCCCCTCGCCGGGGAGCAGTACTTC
CASSQDPLAGEQYF
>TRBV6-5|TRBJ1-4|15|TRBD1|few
TGTGCCAGCACCCTCTGGGACAGAGACAATGAAAAACTGTTTTTT
CASTLWDRDNEKLFF
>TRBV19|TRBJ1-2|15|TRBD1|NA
TGTGCCAGTACTTGGGGAGACAGGGAAGTGGGGGGCTACACCTTC
CASTWGDREVGGYTF
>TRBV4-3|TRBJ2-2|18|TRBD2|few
TGCGCCAGCAGCCAAGATAGGACTAGCGGGAGGACGTCCGGGGAGCTGTTTTTT
CASSQDRTSGRTSGELFF
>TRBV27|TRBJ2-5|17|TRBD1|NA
TGTGCCAGCAGTCCCCACCTGACAGGGCTATTGGTAGAGACCCAGTACTTC
CASSPHLTGLLVETQYF
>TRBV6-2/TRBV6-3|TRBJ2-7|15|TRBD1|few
TGTGCCAGCAAGACCGACGGGACAGGGCCATACGAGCAGTACTTC
CASKTDGTGPYEQYF
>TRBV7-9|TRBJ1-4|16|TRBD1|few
TGTGCCAGCAGGTTAGATGCGGGACAGCAGAATGAAAAACTGTTTTTT
CASRLDAGQQNEKLFF
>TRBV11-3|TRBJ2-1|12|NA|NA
TGTGCCAGCAGCTTAGGCGGCGGGGATCGGTTCTTC
CASSLGGGDRFF
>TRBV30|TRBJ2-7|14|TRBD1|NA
TGTGCCTGGAGTGTAGAACAGGGGGACTACGAGCAGTACTTC
CAWSVEQGDYEQYF
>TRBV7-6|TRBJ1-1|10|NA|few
TGTGCCAGCAGCTTAGGGGCTGCTTTCTTT
CASSLGAAFF
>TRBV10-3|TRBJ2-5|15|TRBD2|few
TGTGCCATCACAGCCAGCGGGGGGGCGGGGGAGACCCAGTACTTC
CAITASGGAGETQYF
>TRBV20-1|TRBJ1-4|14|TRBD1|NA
TGCAGTGCCTCCATACAGGGGGGGGTTGAAAAACTGTTTTTT
CSASIQGGVEKLFF
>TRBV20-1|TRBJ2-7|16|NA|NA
TGCAGTGCTAGGTACCCGGTGATTAGCGAAGACTACGAGCAGTACTTC
CSARYPVISEDYEQYF
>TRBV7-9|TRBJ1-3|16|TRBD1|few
TGTGCCAGCAGCCCCATGACAGGGACCTCTGGAAACACCATATATTTT
CASSPMTGTSGNTIYF
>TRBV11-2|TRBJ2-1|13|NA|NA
TGTGCCAGCAGCCCCGGAGGGGCCCAAGAGCAGTTCTTC
CASSPGGAQEQFF
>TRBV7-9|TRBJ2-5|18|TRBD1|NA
TGTGCCAGCAGCTTCCCCTCCAACCGGGACAGGAGCCAAGAGACCCAGTACTTC
CASSFPSNRDRSQETQYF
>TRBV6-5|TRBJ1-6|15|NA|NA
TGTGCCAGCAGTCCCAACGCACAGGCGAATTCACCCCTCCACTTT
CASSPNAQANSPLHF
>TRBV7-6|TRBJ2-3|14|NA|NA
TGTGCCAGCAGCTTAAGGGGATACACAGATACGCAGTATTTT
CASSLRGYTDTQYF
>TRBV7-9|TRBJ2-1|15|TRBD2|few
TGTGCCAGCAGCCAGACTAGCGGGAGTTTTGATGAGCAGTTCTTC
CASSQTSGSFDEQFF
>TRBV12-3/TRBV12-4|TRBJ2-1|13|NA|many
TGTGCCAGCAGCGAGACGGAGGTCAATGAGCAGTTCTTC
CASSETEVNEQFF